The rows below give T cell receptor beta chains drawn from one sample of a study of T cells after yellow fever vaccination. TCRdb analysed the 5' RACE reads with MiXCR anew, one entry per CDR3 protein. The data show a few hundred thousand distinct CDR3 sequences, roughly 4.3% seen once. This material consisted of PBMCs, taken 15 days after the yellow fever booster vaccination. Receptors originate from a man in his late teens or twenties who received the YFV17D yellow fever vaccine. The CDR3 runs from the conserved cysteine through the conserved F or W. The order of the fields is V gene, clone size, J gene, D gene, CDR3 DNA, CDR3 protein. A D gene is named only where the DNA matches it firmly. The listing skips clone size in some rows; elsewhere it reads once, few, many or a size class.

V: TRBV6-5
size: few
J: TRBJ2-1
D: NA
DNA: TGTGCCAGCAGGAGGGTTACCTACAATGAGCAGTTCTTC
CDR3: CASRRVTYNEQFF

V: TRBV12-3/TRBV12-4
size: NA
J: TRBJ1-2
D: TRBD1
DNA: TGTGCCAGCAGAGCGGGACAGATCCATGGCTACACCTTC
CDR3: CASRAGQIHGYTF

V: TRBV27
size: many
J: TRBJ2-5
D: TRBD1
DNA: TGTGCCAGCAGTTTATCCGGGACAGGGCAAGAAGAGACCCAGTACTTC
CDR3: CASSLSGTGQEETQYF

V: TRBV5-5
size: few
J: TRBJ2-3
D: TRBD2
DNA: TGTGCCAGCAGCTTGCAGGGAGGGGATAAGGGAGATACGCAGTATTTT
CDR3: CASSLQGGDKGDTQYF

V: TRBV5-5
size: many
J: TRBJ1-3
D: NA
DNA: TGTGCCAGCAGCCTTGGTCGGATCTCTGGAAACACCATATATTTT
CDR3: CASSLGRISGNTIYF

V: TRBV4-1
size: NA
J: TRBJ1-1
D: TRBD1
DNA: TGCGCCAGCAGCCGCGACAGGGGGCGAGGCACTGAAGCTTTCTTT
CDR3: CASSRDRGRGTEAFF

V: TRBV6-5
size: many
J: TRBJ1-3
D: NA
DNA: TGTGCCAGCAGCCGTGGTGGGGGACCGGGAAACACCATATATTTT
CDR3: CASSRGGGPGNTIYF

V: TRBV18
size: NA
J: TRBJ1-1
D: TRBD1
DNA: TGTGCCAGCTCACCACCGGAGGGTGACAGGGCGAGGTCTGAAGCTTTCTTT
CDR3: CASSPPEGDRARSEAFF

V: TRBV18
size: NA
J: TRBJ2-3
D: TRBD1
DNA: TGTGCCAGCTCACCACCTCTACAGGGGGATGACACAGATACGCAGTATTTT
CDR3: CASSPPLQGDDTDTQYF

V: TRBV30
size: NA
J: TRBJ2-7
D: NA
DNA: TGTGCCTGGACAGCCGGAGGGGGCGAGCAGTACTTC
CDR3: CAWTAGGGEQYF

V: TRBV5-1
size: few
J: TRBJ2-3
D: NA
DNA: TGCGCCAGCAGCTTGGGGGGCTCAACTAGCACAGATACGCAGTATTTT
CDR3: CASSLGGSTSTDTQYF

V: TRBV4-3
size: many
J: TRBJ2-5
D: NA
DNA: TGCGCCAGCAGCCAAGATTTGGGGACCCAGTACTTC
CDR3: CASSQDLGTQYF

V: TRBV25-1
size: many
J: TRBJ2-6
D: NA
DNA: TGTGCCAGCAGTCCCCTCGGCGGGGCTTCTGGGGCCAACGTCCTGACTTTC
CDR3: CASSPLGGASGANVLTF

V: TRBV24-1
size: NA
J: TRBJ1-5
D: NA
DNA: TGTGCCACCAGCGAGAGGGGGTACAATCAGCCCCAGCATTTT
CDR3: CATSERGYNQPQHF

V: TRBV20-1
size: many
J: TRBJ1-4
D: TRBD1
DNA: TGCAGTGCTAGGGACCTGACAGGGGCGTATAATGAAAAACTGTTTTTT
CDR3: CSARDLTGAYNEKLFF

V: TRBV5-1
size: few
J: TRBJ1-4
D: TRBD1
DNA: TGCGCCAGCAGTATAGGACAGGGAGGTGAAAAACTGTTTTTT
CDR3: CASSIGQGGEKLFF

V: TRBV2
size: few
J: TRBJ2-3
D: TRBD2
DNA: TGTGCCAGCAGGGGTCGGGGGGGCTCAGATACGCAGTATTTT
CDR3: CASRGRGGSDTQYF